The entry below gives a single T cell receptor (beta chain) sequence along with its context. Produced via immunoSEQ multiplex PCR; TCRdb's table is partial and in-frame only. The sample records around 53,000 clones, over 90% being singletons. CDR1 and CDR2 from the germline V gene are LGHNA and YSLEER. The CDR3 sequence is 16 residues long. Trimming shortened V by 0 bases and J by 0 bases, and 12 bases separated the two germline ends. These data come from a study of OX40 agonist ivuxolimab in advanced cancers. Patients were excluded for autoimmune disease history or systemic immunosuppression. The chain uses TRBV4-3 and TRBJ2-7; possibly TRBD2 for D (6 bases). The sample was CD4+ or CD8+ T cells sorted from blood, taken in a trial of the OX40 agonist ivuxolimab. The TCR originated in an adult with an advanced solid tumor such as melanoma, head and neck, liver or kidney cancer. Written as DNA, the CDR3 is TGCGCCAGCAGCCAAGATCCGAGCGGGTTCTCCTACGAGCAGTACTTC. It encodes CASSQDPSGFSYEQYF.